Listed below are T cell receptor beta chains from one sample, sequenced in a study of T cells after posttransplantation cyclophosphamide. Here immunoSEQ multiplex PCR was the method, and the copy in TCRdb shows in-frame clones only, minus some. The repertoire holds about 7,000 clones, with about 91% as singletons. The specimen sequenced was CD4+ T cells sorted from blood. The receptors stem from a woman between 45 and 60 years old in good health and a related stem cell transplant donor. Both conserved end residues are part of each CDR3. The order of the fields is J gene, clone size, D gene, V gene, CDR3 protein, CDR3 DNA. D genes are given only for firm matches. Not all rows give a size; the values are once, few, many and, for expanded clones, a class.

J gene: TRBJ2-5
clone size: NA
D gene: NA
V gene: TRBV19
CDR3 protein: CASRKGLGETQYF
CDR3 DNA: TGTGCCAGTAGGAAGGGGTTAGGGGAGACCCAGTACTTC

J gene: TRBJ2-4
clone size: NA
D gene: TRBD1
V gene: TRBV19
CDR3 protein: CASRDRGGSKNIQYF
CDR3 DNA: TGTGCCAGTAGGGACAGGGGGGGTTCCAAAAACATTCAGTACTTC

J gene: TRBJ2-7
clone size: NA
D gene: NA
V gene: TRBV6-5
CDR3 protein: CASSSVPDSSYEQYF
CDR3 DNA: TGTGCCAGCAGTTCGGTCCCGGACAGCTCCTACGAGCAGTACTTC

J gene: TRBJ2-1
clone size: NA
D gene: NA
V gene: TRBV11-2
CDR3 protein: CASSLYTREQFF
CDR3 DNA: TGTGCCAGCAGCTTATACACCCGTGAGCAGTTCTTC

J gene: TRBJ2-2
clone size: NA
D gene: TRBD2
V gene: TRBV10-2
CDR3 protein: CATSGLAATGELFF
CDR3 DNA: TGCGCCACGTCGGGACTAGCGGCCACCGGGGAGCTGTTTTTT

J gene: TRBJ1-6
clone size: NA
D gene: NA
V gene: TRBV5-4
CDR3 protein: CASSLGVPRQYNSPLHF
CDR3 DNA: TGTGCCAGCAGCTTGGGGGTCCCGCGGCAATATAATTCACCCCTCCACTTT

J gene: TRBJ1-4
clone size: few
D gene: TRBD1
V gene: TRBV11-2
CDR3 protein: CASSLGRQGNEKLFF
CDR3 DNA: TGTGCCAGCAGCTTAGGTCGACAGGGGAATGAAAAACTGTTTTTT

J gene: TRBJ1-2
clone size: NA
D gene: TRBD1
V gene: TRBV6-6
CDR3 protein: CASSHRGLGYGYTF
CDR3 DNA: TGTGCCAGCAGTCACAGGGGTCTTGGCTATGGCTACACCTTC

J gene: TRBJ2-3
clone size: NA
D gene: TRBD2
V gene: TRBV11-2
CDR3 protein: CASSREGRADTQYF
CDR3 DNA: TGTGCCAGCAGCCGGGAGGGGCGTGCAGATACGCAGTATTTT

J gene: TRBJ2-5
clone size: few
D gene: TRBD2
V gene: TRBV5-4
CDR3 protein: CASSLGGGVEQETQYF
CDR3 DNA: TGTGCCAGCAGCTTAGGCGGGGGGGTGGAACAAGAGACCCAGTACTTC

J gene: TRBJ2-2
clone size: NA
D gene: NA
V gene: TRBV6-1
CDR3 protein: CAIFGEDTGELFF
CDR3 DNA: TGTGCCATCTTTGGAGAGGACACCGGGGAGCTGTTTTTT

J gene: TRBJ1-5
clone size: NA
D gene: TRBD1
V gene: TRBV18
CDR3 protein: CASSLTGKSNQPQHF
CDR3 DNA: TGTGCCAGCTCACTGACAGGGAAGAGCAATCAGCCCCAGCATTTT

J gene: TRBJ2-7
clone size: NA
D gene: NA
V gene: TRBV5-1
CDR3 protein: CASSPPSSFSYEQYF
CDR3 DNA: TGCGCCAGCAGCCCCCCCTCGTCCTTTTCCTACGAGCAGTACTTC

J gene: TRBJ2-5
clone size: NA
D gene: TRBD2
V gene: TRBV5-1
CDR3 protein: CASSLGTSGSLQTQYF
CDR3 DNA: TGCGCCAGCAGCTTGGGGACTAGCGGGAGTCTACAGACCCAGTACTTC

J gene: TRBJ2-1
clone size: NA
D gene: TRBD2
V gene: TRBV5-4
CDR3 protein: CASSRDYGNEQFF
CDR3 DNA: TGTGCCAGCAGTCGGGACTACGGCAATGAGCAGTTCTTC

J gene: TRBJ1-4
clone size: NA
D gene: TRBD1
V gene: TRBV27
CDR3 protein: CASRRTGGGEKLFF
CDR3 DNA: TGTGCCAGCAGGCGGACAGGGGGGGGTGAAAAACTGTTTTTT

J gene: TRBJ1-1
clone size: NA
D gene: NA
V gene: TRBV4-1
CDR3 protein: CASSPMGAGANTEAFF
CDR3 DNA: TGCGCCAGCAGCCCCATGGGGGCTGGGGCGAACACTGAAGCTTTCTTT

J gene: TRBJ2-7
clone size: NA
D gene: TRBD2
V gene: TRBV2
CDR3 protein: CASSDQAGGIHEQYF
CDR3 DNA: TGTGCCAGCAGTGATCAAGCGGGGGGGATCCACGAGCAGTACTTC

J gene: TRBJ1-6
clone size: NA
D gene: NA
V gene: TRBV5-1
CDR3 protein: CASSLAGDSPLHF
CDR3 DNA: TGCGCCAGCAGCTTGGCCGGGGATTCACCCCTCCACTTT

J gene: TRBJ2-1
clone size: NA
D gene: NA
V gene: TRBV9
CDR3 protein: CASSRPGSEQFF
CDR3 DNA: TGTGCCAGCAGCCGCCCAGGGTCCGAGCAGTTCTTC

J gene: TRBJ1-5
clone size: NA
D gene: TRBD1
V gene: TRBV27
CDR3 protein: CASSFLGQGVNQPQHF
CDR3 DNA: TGTGCCAGCAGTTTCCTAGGACAGGGAGTAAATCAGCCCCAGCATTTT

J gene: TRBJ1-6
clone size: NA
D gene: NA
V gene: TRBV6-4
CDR3 protein: CASREVLGANSPLHF
CDR3 DNA: TGTGCCAGCAGAGAGGTCCTGGGGGCGAATTCACCCCTCCACTTT

J gene: TRBJ2-3
clone size: NA
D gene: TRBD2
V gene: TRBV5-6
CDR3 protein: CASSLPGLGNTDTQYF
CDR3 DNA: TGTGCCAGCAGCCTTCCGGGACTAGGGAACACAGATACGCAGTATTTT

J gene: TRBJ2-2
clone size: NA
D gene: TRBD1
V gene: TRBV19
CDR3 protein: CASSPRGRGSDGELFF
CDR3 DNA: TGTGCCAGTAGTCCTAGGGGCAGGGGGTCGGACGGGGAGCTGTTTTTT

J gene: TRBJ1-1
clone size: NA
D gene: NA
V gene: TRBV28
CDR3 protein: CASSYPGGARNTEAFF
CDR3 DNA: TGTGCCAGCAGTTACCCCGGGGGGGCGAGGAACACTGAAGCTTTCTTT

J gene: TRBJ1-4
clone size: NA
D gene: NA
V gene: TRBV5-5
CDR3 protein: CASSTGGVIEGEKLFF
CDR3 DNA: TGTGCCAGCAGCACCGGAGGAGTGATAGAAGGGGAAAAACTGTTTTTT